The clone carrying this TCR beta chain occurred many times. This sample is drawn from a study of T cells in Graves' hyperthyroidism and ophthalmopathy. TCR beta CDR3 region amplification was performed from RNA transcripts. The TCR CDR3 first-round RT-PCR relied on the HTBI primer set. MiXCR was run by TCRdb on the multiplex PCR reads, yielding one entry per CDR3 protein. The sample shows 390,000 or so distinct CDR3 sequences, about 14% of them seen only once. The CDR3 covers 14 residues. The V end lost 5 bases, the J end lost 0 bases, and 7 bases lay between the germline ends. CDR1 MNHNS and CDR2 SASEGT come from the germline V gene.

Specimen: blood. The chain couples TRBV6-1 to TRBJ2-2; maybe TRBD1 (5 bases). The TCR originated in a man between 18 and 35 years old with Graves' ophthalmopathy. CDR3 DNA sequence: TGTGCCAGCAGTATGGACACGAACACCGGGGAGCTGTTTTTT. Translation: CASSMDTNTGELFF.